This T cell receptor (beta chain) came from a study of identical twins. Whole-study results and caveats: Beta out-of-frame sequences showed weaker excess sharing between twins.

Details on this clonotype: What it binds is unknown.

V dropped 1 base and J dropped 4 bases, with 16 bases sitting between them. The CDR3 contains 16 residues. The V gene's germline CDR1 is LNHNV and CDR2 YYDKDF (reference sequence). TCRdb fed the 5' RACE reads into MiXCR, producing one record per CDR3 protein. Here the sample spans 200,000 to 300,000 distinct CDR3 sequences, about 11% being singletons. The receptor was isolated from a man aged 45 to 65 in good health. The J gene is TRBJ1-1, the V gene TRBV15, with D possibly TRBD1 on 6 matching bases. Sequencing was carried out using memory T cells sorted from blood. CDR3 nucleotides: TGTGCCACCAGCAGAGGATCGGGGGGCCAAGGCACTGAAGCTTTCTTT. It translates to CATSRGSGGQGTEAFF.